The rows below give T cell receptor beta chains drawn from one sample of a study of vaccination and CD4 T cells after COVID-19. From the PCR reads, TCRdb called clonotypes with MiXCR, one entry per CDR3 protein. The data contain some 25,000 distinct CDR3 sequences, less than 80% of them singletons. Their cognate antigens are unknown. Sequencing was performed on CD4+ T cells from blood, cultured in vitro, taken after SARS-CoV-2 vaccination. The receptor set was obtained from a human donor who received a COVID-19 vaccine. CDR3s leave out the opening cysteine and the closing phenylalanine or tryptophan. Each record gives: D gene, V gene, CDR3 protein. The D gene is left open where the match is weak.

D gene: -; V gene: TRBV7-8; CDR3 protein: ASSLARVASSYNEQF
D gene: TRBD1; V gene: TRBV6-1; CDR3 protein: ASLSVGTGGPFYGYT
D gene: -; V gene: TRBV7-9; CDR3 protein: ASSLMGAQGNTIY
D gene: -; V gene: TRBV5-5; CDR3 protein: ASSLVGDGEKLF
D gene: -; V gene: TRBV6-1; CDR3 protein: ASREDPSDTEAF
D gene: -; V gene: TRBV30; CDR3 protein: AWSPESPYEQF
D gene: -; V gene: TRBV10-1; CDR3 protein: ASSESRAAGEQPQH
D gene: -; V gene: TRBV6-4; CDR3 protein: ASSVTEISWDYGYT
D gene: -; V gene: TRBV20-1; CDR3 protein: SADFGAKSSYNEQF
D gene: -; V gene: TRBV20-1; CDR3 protein: SASLAPRNGYT
D gene: TRBD1; V gene: TRBV19; CDR3 protein: ASSIRHRGVPDTQY
D gene: TRBD2; V gene: TRBV24-1; CDR3 protein: ATSDRSGGSLYNEQF
D gene: -; V gene: TRBV7-9; CDR3 protein: ASSSTGRSTDTQY
D gene: -; V gene: TRBV6-1; CDR3 protein: ASSLDHSNQPQH
D gene: TRBD1; V gene: TRBV10-3; CDR3 protein: AIGQGGNTIY
D gene: TRBD1; V gene: TRBV30; CDR3 protein: AWSAAPGGYYGYT
D gene: -; V gene: TRBV24-1; CDR3 protein: ATSDSRSLNQPQH
D gene: TRBD2; V gene: TRBV7-3; CDR3 protein: ASSSGRGGLDTQY
D gene: -; V gene: TRBV12-5; CDR3 protein: ASGLSGRGLYTGELF
D gene: -; V gene: TRBV20-1; CDR3 protein: SARVDADTQY
D gene: TRBD1; V gene: TRBV5-1; CDR3 protein: ACNTGTANTGELF
D gene: TRBD1; V gene: TRBV7-2; CDR3 protein: ASSLAGTGTQPQH